These 18 T cell receptor beta chains originate from one sample sequenced in a study of long-term antiretroviral therapy in people with HIV. Survey-level immunoSEQ v3.0 assays were run. Produced via immunoSEQ multiplex PCR; TCRdb's table is partial and in-frame only. The data contain 24,000 or so clones, 80% to 95% of them singletons. Sequenced material: unsorted PBMCs, taken 7.6 years after starting antiretroviral therapy. The receptors originated from a middle-aged woman with HIV.

J is TRBJ2-5 and V is TRBV11-2, with 10 bases fitting TRBD2. The V and J ends lost 2 bases and 5 bases, in that order; junction bases with no gene match: 8. This CDR3 contains 16 residues. From germline, CDR1 is SGHAT and CDR2 FQNNGV. The CDR3 region has the DNA TGTGCCAGCAGCTTACTGGTAGCGGGGGGCAGTGAGACCCAGTACTTC. Protein product: CASSLLVAGGSETQYF. The whole variable domain, remainder taken from reference TRBV11-2 and TRBJ2-5, is EAGVAQSPRYKIIEKRQSVAFWCNPISGHATLYWYQQILGQGPKLLIQFQNNGVVDDSQLPKDRFSAERLKGVDSTLKIQPAKLEDSAVYLCASSLLVAGGSETQYFGPGTRLLVL.

This chain links TRBV5-4 with TRBJ2-2; 7 nucleotides line up with TRBD2. Unmatched junction bases numbered 6, after V lost 4 bases and J lost 0 bases. This CDR3 has 16 amino acids. The V gene's germline CDR1 is SGHNT and CDR2 YYREEE (reference sequence). The CDR3 is CASSRPGGANTGELFF. For the CDR3, the DNA is TGTGCCAGCAGCCGTCCGGGGGGAGCGAACACCGGGGAGCTGTTTTTT.

The chain couples TRBV7-2 to TRBJ1-5; the match to TRBD1 covers 9 bases. Trimming cost V 3 bases and J 4 bases; bases outside gene matches: 4. CDR1 is SGHTA and CDR2 is FQGNSA in the germline V gene. The CDR3 totals 15 residues. CDR3 nucleotides: TGTGCCAGCAGCTTTGGGGACAGGGTTAATCAGCCCCAGCATTTT. Translation: CASSFGDRVNQPQHF.

In this sample, this clone turned up once. The V gene is TRBV9, the J gene TRBJ1-2; unclear D gene. V lost 4 bases and J lost 2, with 9 bases in between. Germline-derived CDR1 and CDR2 are SGDLS and YYNGEE. The CDR3 length is 13 residues. CDR3 nucleotide sequence: TGTGCCAGCAGCTCTACACTCAACTATGGCTACACCTTC. It specifies CASSSTLNYGYTF.

The V call is TRBV27, the J call TRBJ1-2; a weak D match, TRBD1 (5 bases). The germline V and J ends were trimmed by 0 bases and 2 bases, with 16 bases remaining between them. Germline CDR1 MNHEY, CDR2 SMNVEV (reference sequence). The CDR3 totals 17 residues. CDR3 sequence (DNA): TGTGCCAGCAGTTTATCGGGCCAGGGCCGGGGGAACTATGGCTACACCTTC. It specifies CASSLSGQGRGNYGYTF.

CDR3 nucleotides: TGTGCCAGCAGTTTTGAGGGACCGACCTACGAGCAGTACTTC. It translates to CASSFEGPTYEQYF. V and J are TRBV27 and TRBJ2-7, with D perhaps matching TRBD1 or TRBD2 (5 bases each). Germline CDR1 is MNHEY and CDR2 is SMNVEV (reference sequence). The CDR3 length is 14 residues. V was cut by 3 bases and J by 2 bases, with 11 bases left in between.

The V gene is TRBV19, the J gene TRBJ1-4; D gene uncertain. There are 15 residues in the CDR3. Trimming removed 5 bases at V and 6 bases at J, with 16 bases between. Germline loops: CDR1 LNHDA, CDR2 SQIVND (reference sequence). CDR3 in DNA: TGTGCCAGTAGTCGAAGGAGGGATGAGGATGAAAAACTGTTTTTT. It specifies CASSRRRDEDEKLFF.

The chain employs TRBV6-5 and TRBJ2-7, with D possibly being TRBD2 (6 bases). Trimming stripped 0 bases from V and 3 bases from J, with 9 bases between. This CDR3 spans 14 amino acids. Germline V gene lookup returns CDR1 MNHEY and CDR2 SVGAGI. The CDR3 sequence is CASSYSTGDYEQYF. CDR3 coding DNA: TGTGCCAGCAGTTACTCGACGGGGGACTACGAGCAGTACTTC.

The rearrangement uses TRBV7-8 and TRBJ2-7; weak D call: TRBD1 (6 bases). Germline-derived CDR1 and CDR2 are SGHVS and FQNEAQ. Trimming shortened V by 2 bases and J by 3 bases, and 14 bases separated the two germline ends. CDR3 size: 15 residues. CDR3 loop: CASSLLQGPFYEQYF. CDR3 nucleotides: TGTGCCAGCAGCTTATTACAGGGTCCTTTCTACGAGCAGTACTTC.

This clone came up a few times. J is TRBJ1-2 and V is TRBV25-1; D is undetermined. CDR1 is MGHDK and CDR2 is SYGVNS in the germline V gene. CDR3 length: 10 residues. Trimming removed 9 bases from V and 6 bases from J, with 8 bases in between. The CDR3 reads CARARNGYTF. In DNA form, the CDR3 reads TGTGCCAGGGCTAGGAATGGCTACACCTTC.

This sequence joins TRBV2 and TRBJ1-2, with 9 bases that match TRBD1. V was pared by 6 bases and J by 0 bases, with 5 bases of the junction left unmatched. The V gene's germline CDR1 is SNHLY and CDR2 FYNNEI. CDR3 length: 15 amino acids. DNA for the CDR3: TGTGCCAGCAGCCCCAGACAGGGGGCTAACTATGGCTACACCTTC. Protein sequence: CASSPRQGANYGYTF.

This clone was recorded only once. The chain joins TRBV13 to TRBJ2-3; 8 positions match TRBD2. Germline V gene data show CDR1 as PRHDT and CDR2 as FYEKMQ (reference sequence). The CDR3 runs to 14 residues. Trimming took 5 bases from V and 11 from J; bases not matched to a gene: 12. The DNA of the CDR3 is TGTGCCAGCAGCCCCGGATTAGCGGGGTTTGGGCAGTATTTT. It is translated as CASSPGLAGFGQYF.

V gene TRBV30 combines with J gene TRBJ2-3, with 7 bases fitting TRBD2. Trimming at V came to 3 bases and at J to 4 bases, leaving 10 bases not matched to a gene. The CDR3 runs to 15 residues. Per germline, CDR1 GTSNPN and CDR2 SVGIG (reference sequence). The CDR3 nucleotides read TGTGCCTGGAGCCTCGGTCGGGGGGTGGCAGATACGCAGTATTTT. This codes for CAWSLGRGVADTQYF.

V is TRBV9 and J is TRBJ2-5, with 7 bases aligning to TRBD1. The trim removed 3 bases at V and 2 bases at J, leaving 7 bases unmatched. Germline-derived CDR1 and CDR2 are SGDLS and YYNGEE. The CDR3 covers 15 residues. The CDR3 DNA is TGTGCCAGCAGCGCCGGGACAGTGGGTCAAGAGACCCAGTACTTC. Protein: CASSAGTVGQETQYF.

CDR3 region: CASSFLGEVSGYTF. As DNA, the CDR3 is TGTGCCAGCAGCTTTTTGGGGGAGGTGTCTGGCTACACCTTC. The chain links TRBV7-2 to TRBJ1-2; D is perhaps TRBD1 (5 bases). Between the trimmed V and J ends, which lost 3 bases and 7 bases, there was a span of 15 bases. The V gene's germline CDR1 is SGHTA and CDR2 FQGNSA. CDR3 size: 14 residues.

This chain joins TRBV11-2 and TRBJ1-6; D is undetermined. The V gene's germline CDR1 is SGHAT and CDR2 FQNNGV. The CDR3 spans 16 residues. Trimming took 2 bases from V and 5 from J, leaving 13 bases between them. Here the CDR3 reads CASSLRMSGNNSPLHF. DNA of the CDR3: TGTGCCAGCAGCTTAAGGATGTCCGGAAATAATTCACCCCTCCACTTT.

The rearrangement links TRBV7-2 to TRBJ2-3; 9 bases map to TRBD2. Germline V gene data show CDR1 as SGHTA and CDR2 as FQGNSA. J was trimmed by 2 bases and V by 3 bases; bases with no gene match: 6. The CDR3 spans 16 residues. CDR3 sequence reads: CASSLGLAEFTDTQYF. CDR3 sequence (DNA): TGTGCCAGCAGCTTGGGACTAGCCGAATTCACAGATACGCAGTATTTT.

The chain uses TRBV27 and TRBJ1-2, with D perhaps TRBD1 (5 bases). The CDR3 is made up of 14 amino acids. CDR1 and CDR2 (germline): MNHEY, SMNVEV (reference sequence). Trimming took off 5 bases at V and 9 bases at J, with 19 bases between the two ends. CDR3 sequence: CASSQGTDSFSYTF. The DNA for the CDR3 is TGTGCCAGCAGTCAAGGGACGGACTCGTTTAGCTACACCTTC.